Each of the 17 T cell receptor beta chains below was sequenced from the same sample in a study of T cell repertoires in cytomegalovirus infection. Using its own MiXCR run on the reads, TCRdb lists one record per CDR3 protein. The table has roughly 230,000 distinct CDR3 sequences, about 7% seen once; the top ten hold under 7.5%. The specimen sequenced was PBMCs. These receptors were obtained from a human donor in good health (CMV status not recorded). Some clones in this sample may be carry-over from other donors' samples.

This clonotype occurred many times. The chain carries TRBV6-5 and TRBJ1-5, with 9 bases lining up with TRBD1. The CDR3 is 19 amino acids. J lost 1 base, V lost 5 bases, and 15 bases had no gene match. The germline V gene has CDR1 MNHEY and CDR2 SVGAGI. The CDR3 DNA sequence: TGTGCCAGCAGTGCGTCGACAGGGGGAATAGTTGGAAGCAATCAGCCCCAGCATTTT. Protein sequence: CASSASTGGIVGSNQPQHF.

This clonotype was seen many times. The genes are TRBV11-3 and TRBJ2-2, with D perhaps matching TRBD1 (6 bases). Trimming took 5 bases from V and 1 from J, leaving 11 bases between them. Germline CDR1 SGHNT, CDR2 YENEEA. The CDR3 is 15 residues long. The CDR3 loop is CASSPAQGNTGELFF. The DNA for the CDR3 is TGTGCCAGCAGCCCCGCACAGGGGAACACCGGGGAGCTGTTTTTT.

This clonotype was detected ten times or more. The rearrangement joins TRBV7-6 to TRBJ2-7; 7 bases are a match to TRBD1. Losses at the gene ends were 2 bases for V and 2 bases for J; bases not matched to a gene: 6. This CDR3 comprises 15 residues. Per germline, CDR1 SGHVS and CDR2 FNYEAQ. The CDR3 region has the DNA TGTGCCAGCAGCTTAACACAAGGACAGGCCTACGAGCAGTACTTC. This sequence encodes CASSLTQGQAYEQYF.

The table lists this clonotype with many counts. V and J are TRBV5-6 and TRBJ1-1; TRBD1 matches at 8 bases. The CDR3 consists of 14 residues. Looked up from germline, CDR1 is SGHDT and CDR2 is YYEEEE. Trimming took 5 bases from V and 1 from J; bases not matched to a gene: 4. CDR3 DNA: TGTGCCAGCAGGGGGACAGGAAAGAACACTGAAGCTTTCTTT. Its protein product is CASRGTGKNTEAFF.

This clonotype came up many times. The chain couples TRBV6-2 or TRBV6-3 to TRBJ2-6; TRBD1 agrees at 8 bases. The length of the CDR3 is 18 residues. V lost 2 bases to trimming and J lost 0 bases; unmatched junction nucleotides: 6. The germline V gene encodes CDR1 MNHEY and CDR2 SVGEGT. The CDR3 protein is CASSYRTGRNSGANVLTF. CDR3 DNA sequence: TGTGCCAGCAGTTACAGGACAGGGCGCAACTCTGGGGCCAACGTCCTGACTTTC.

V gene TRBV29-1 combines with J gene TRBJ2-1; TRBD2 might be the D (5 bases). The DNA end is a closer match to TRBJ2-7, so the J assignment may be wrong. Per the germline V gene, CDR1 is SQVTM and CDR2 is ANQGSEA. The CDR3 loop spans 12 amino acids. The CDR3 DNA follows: TGCAGCGTTGGCTCGGGGAAGAATGAGCAGTACTTC. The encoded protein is CSVGSGKNEQYF.

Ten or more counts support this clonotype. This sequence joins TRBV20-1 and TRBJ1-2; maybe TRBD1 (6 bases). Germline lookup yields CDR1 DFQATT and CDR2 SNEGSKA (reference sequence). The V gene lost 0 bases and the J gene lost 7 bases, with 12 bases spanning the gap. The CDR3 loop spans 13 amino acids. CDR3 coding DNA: TGCAGTGCTAGAGATAGGGGGGTTAGTGGCTACACCTTC. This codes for CSARDRGVSGYTF.

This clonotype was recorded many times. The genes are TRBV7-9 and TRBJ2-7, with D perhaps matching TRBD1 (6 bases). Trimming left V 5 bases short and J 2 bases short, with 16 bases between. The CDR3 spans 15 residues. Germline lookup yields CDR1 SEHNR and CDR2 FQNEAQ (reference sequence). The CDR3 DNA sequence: TGTGCCAGCAGCCCTAAAACAGGGCTAACCTACGAGCAGTACTTC. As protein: CASSPKTGLTYEQYF.

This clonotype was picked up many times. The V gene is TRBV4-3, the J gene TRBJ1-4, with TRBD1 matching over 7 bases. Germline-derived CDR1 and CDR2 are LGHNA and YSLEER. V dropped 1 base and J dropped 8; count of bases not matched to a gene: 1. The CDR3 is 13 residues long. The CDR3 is CASSQGTGEKLFF. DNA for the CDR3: TGCGCCAGCAGCCAAGGGACAGGCGAAAAACTGTTTTTT.

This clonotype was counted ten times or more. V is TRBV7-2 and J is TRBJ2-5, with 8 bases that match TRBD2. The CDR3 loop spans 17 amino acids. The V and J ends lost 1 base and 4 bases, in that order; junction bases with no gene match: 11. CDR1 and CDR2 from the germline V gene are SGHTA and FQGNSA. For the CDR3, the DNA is TGTGCCAGCAGCTTAGGCCCGACTAGCGTGGATAGAGAGACCCAGTACTTC. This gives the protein CASSLGPTSVDRETQYF.

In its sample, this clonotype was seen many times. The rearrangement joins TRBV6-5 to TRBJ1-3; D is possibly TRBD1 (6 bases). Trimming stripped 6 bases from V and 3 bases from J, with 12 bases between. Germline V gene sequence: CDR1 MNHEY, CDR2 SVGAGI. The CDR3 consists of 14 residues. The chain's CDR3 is CASRSLGHGNTIYF. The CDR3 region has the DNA TGTGCCAGCAGGAGCTTGGGACATGGAAACACCATATATTTT.

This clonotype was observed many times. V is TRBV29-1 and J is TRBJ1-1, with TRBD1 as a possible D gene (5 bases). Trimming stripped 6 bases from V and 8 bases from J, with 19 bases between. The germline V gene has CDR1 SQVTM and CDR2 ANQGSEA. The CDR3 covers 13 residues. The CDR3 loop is CSVGTDKRDEAFF. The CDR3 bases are TGCAGCGTAGGCACGGACAAACGGGACGAAGCTTTCTTT.

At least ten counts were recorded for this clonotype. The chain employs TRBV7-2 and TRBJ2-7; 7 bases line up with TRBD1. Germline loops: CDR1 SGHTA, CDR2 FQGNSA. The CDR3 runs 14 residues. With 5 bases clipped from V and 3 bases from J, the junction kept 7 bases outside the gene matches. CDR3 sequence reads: CASSRQTGDYEQYF. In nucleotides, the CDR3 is TGTGCCAGCAGCCGACAAACAGGGGACTACGAGCAGTACTTC.

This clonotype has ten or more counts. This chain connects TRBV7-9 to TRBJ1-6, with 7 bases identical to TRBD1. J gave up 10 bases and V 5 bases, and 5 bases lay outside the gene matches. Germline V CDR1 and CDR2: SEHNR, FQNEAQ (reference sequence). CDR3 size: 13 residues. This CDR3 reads CASSTTGESPLHF. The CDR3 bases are TGTGCCAGCAGCACTACAGGGGAATCACCCCTCCACTTT.

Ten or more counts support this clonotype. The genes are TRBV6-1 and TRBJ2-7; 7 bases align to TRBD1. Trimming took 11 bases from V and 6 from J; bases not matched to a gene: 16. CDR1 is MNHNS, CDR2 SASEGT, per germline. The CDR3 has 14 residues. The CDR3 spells CACQTGYTTGEQYF. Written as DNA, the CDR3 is TGTGCCTGCCAGACAGGGTATACTACGGGCGAGCAGTACTTC.

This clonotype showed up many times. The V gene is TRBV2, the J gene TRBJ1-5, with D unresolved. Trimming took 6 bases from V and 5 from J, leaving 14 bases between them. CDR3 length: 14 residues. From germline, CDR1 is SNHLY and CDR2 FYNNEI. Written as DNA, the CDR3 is TGTGCCAGCAGAGTGTACAGAGGAGATCAGCCCCAGCATTTT. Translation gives CASRVYRGDQPQHF.

CDR3 amino acids: CASSLDRNQPGEQYF. CDR3 in DNA: TGTGCCAGCAGCTTAGACAGGAACCAGCCCGGCGAGCAGTACTTC. The chain employs TRBV7-9 and TRBJ2-7, with a tentative D call TRBD1 (5 bases). V was trimmed by 1 base and J by 6 bases, leaving 16 bases between them. Germline loops: CDR1 SEHNR, CDR2 FQNEAQ (reference sequence). This CDR3 has 15 amino acids.